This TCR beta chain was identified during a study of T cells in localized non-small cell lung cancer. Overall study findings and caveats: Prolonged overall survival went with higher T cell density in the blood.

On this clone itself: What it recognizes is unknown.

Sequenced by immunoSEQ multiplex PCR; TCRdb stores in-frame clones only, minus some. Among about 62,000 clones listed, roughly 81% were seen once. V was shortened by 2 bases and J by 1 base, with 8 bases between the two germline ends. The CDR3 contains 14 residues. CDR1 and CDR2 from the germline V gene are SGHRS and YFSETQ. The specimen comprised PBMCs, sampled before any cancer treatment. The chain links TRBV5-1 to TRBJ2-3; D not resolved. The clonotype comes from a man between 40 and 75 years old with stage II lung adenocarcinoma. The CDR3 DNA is TGCGCCAGCAGCTTTACAGCAGGCACAGATACGCAGTATTTT. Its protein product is CASSFTAGTDTQYF. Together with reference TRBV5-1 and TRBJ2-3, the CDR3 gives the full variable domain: KAGVTQTPRYLIKTRGQQVTLSCSPISGHRSVSWYQQTPGQGLQFLFEYFSETQRNKGNFPGRFSGRQFSNSRSEMNVSTLELGDSALYLCASSFTAGTDTQYFGPGTRLTVL.